This TCR beta chain was obtained from a study of response to subunit inactivated influenza vaccine. Overall study findings and caveats: Seasonal influenza vaccination, on each occasion, was suggested by the authors to recruit few new T cells.

MiXCR, applied by TCRdb to the RT-PCR reads, yields one record per CDR3 protein. The sample carries about 570,000 distinct CDR3 sequences, approximately 10% recorded once. Concerning this clonotype: Antigen: not known.

The CDR3 is 16 residues long. Unmatched junction bases numbered 13, after V lost 6 bases and J lost 8 bases. Germline CDR1 SGHNT, CDR2 YYREEE (reference sequence). The same specimen was also included in a second study, on T cells expressing NK-cell markers. That source reports: Libraries used 5'RACE template switching adding universal primer site and UMIs. Eight donors were sequenced, seven testing HCMV-seropositive and one testing seronegative. As a fraction of CD8+ T cells, dominant NKG2C+ clonotypes reached roughly 1.0-7.5% in a handful of donors.

The chain carries TRBV5-4 and TRBJ2-2; 10 bases align to TRBD1. This sequence originates from a man aged 45-65 years who received an inactivated influenza vaccine. This specimen was PBMCs from blood, taken on the day of vaccination. CDR3 sequence reads: CASNSVRTGGSGELFF. CDR3 DNA: TGTGCCAGCAACTCAGTGAGGACAGGGGGATCGGGGGAGCTGTTTTTT. Based on the CDR3 plus reference TRBV5-4 and TRBJ2-2, the full variable domain is ETGVTQSPTHLIKTRGQQVTLRCSSQSGHNTVSWYQQALGQGPQFIFQYYREEENGRGNFPPRFSGLQFPNYSSELNVNALELDDSALYLCASNSVRTGGSGELFFGEGSRLTVL.